This T cell receptor (beta chain) came from a study of blood T cells in healthy people across ages. Germline CDR1 is MGHRA and CDR2 is YSYEKL. This CDR3 has 14 residues. The V end was cut by 4 bases, the J end by 5 bases, with 15 bases between. A sample-barcoded 5' primer and a J-beta primer mix were used in a second PCR of roughly 6 to 12 cycles. TCRdb reprocessed the 5' RACE reads with MiXCR, giving one entry per CDR3 protein. This sample has around 2 million distinct CDR3 sequences, with roughly 43% found just once. The TCR was taken from a human donor in good health. The sequencing input was blood. J is TRBJ2-7 and V is TRBV4-1; D gene uncertain. The CDR3: CASSPGPFSNEQYF. CDR3 sequence (DNA): TGCGCCAGCAGCCCAGGACCGTTTTCCAACGAGCAGTACTTC.